What follows is one T cell receptor beta chain and its context. No cognate antigen has been identified for it. Base qualities are not recorded, but no much larger clone differs from it by a single base. The library was obtained by PCR. The sequencing machine was a NextSeq 500. Bulk TCR libraries were prepared as previously described, using TCR primers listed in Table S5. Purification of total RNA was performed with the Qiagen AllPrep DNA/RNA kit. Before analysis, reads from multiple sequencing runs of one library were combined. The paper's processing steps were these. Reads were retained only if the reads had an exact TCR constant sequence, and the retained reads were trimmed to 150 nt and grouped according to their 12-nt molecular barcodes. Within each barcode group, reads were sub-clustered at a 15% Levenshtein threshold, and quality-weighted consensus sequences were built per RNA molecule. Non-functional sequences were excluded, and lower-count sequences lying one edit away from another sequence were also excluded. Barcode sub-clusters with fewer than 20% of the maximum read count were removed, based on fitting two negative binomial distributions. Using fastp trimming at Q25 and MiXCR clonotype assembly, TCRdb reanalyzed the public sequencing data and kept in-frame beta chains. Rows matching on CDR3 protein sequence are summarized as one entry with the most common DNA and genes. V and J calls and clone size were set by TCRdb, not the authors. This sample has approximately 630,000 distinct CDR3 sequences in its table, and 25% of those were observed once. The top ten clonotypes cover around 0.78% of the sample.

Libraries of naive CD8 T cells were built from approximately 22,000 to 940,000 sorted cells, with 10%, 30% or 50% of the purified RNA used. On a BD FACSAria II, naive CD8 T cells were FACS-sorted as CD8+CD4-CCR7+CD45RA+ and collected into RLT Plus buffer. Detection sensitivity was tested by spiking Jurkat RNA equal to about 10 TCR copies' worth into samples containing roughly 19,000-1,100,000 naive CD8 T cells. CD8 T cells were enriched with RosetteSep CD8+ T Cell Enrichment Cocktail and Ficoll-Paque, followed by ACK red cell lysis. This sample was included in a study of molecular identifiers for immune sequencing clone quantification (dated by TCRdb to the late 2010s). Regarding the study in general: For a replicate experiment, the RNA from either about 20,000 or 100,000 naive CD8 T cells was divided into five aliquots, and four of those aliquots went on to sequencing. The study was a methods study using CD8 T cells to benchmark molecular-identifier clustering-based TCR repertoire sequencing (MIDCIRS) and TCR RNA copy counting.

CDR1 and CDR2 (SGDLS, YYNGEE) derive from the germline V gene. The CDR3 holds 15 amino acids from the cysteine to the phenylalanine. Left in the record is the CDR3 DNA by itself, 45 bases read in frame from the first base. V was cut back by 0 bases and J by 3 bases, leaving a gap of 13 bases between them. The study at large found these results: A single cell's worth of spiked-in Jurkat TCR RNA was reported detectable even among 750,000 to 1,000,000 naive CD8 T cells. In CMV-specific effector cells, clones with more than 20 RNA copies contained over 99% of molecules, whereas in naive cells such clones contained under 1% of molecules. Approximately 2.7 recovered TCR RNA copies per cell were obtained by modeling, versus roughly 10 by digital PCR, implying a capture efficiency of approximately 30%. When barcode sub-clustering was not used, chimeric consensus sequences inflated TCR diversity, with chimeras reaching as high as 47%. The naive libraries included spiked-in Jurkat TCR RNA (10 copies' worth), and this Jurkat TCR RNA is not part of the donor repertoire. Highly expanded clone sizes could be underestimated because identical TCR molecules may share a barcode.

Specimen: naive CD8+ T cells from blood, with Jurkat cell RNA spiked in. This specimen's cell subset or site label, interpreted: FACS-sorted CD8+CD4-CCR7+CD45RA+ naive T cells. The sequence derives from a human donor in good health. Some libraries in this study had Jurkat cell RNA spiked in. The sequence links TRBV9 to TRBJ2-7; 5 matching bases give a weak D call of TRBD2. This receptor has the CDR3 CASSVGTSLFYEQYF. The bases are TGTGCCAGCAGCGTAGGGACTTCCCTATTCTACGAGCAGTACTTC.